The following is a T cell receptor beta chain sequence with its context. Antigen: not known. The data derive from a study of cytomegalovirus exposure and HLA in healthy donors. Findings of the study overall: In an earlier analysis, about 90% or about 30%: the productive usage of most TCR beta V segments.

With 60 Vbeta and 13 Jbeta primers, the PCR was carried out. Assay used: immunoSEQ multiplex PCR; TCRdb lists only in-frame clones, some missing. The sample lists about 160,000 clones, 75% to 85% occurring once. With 6 bases removed from V and 3 bases from J, the gap between germline ends came to 8 bases. Germline-derived CDR1 and CDR2 are SNHLY and FYNNEI. The CDR3 covers 12 residues. This sequence joins TRBV2 and TRBJ2-5; D uncertain. The sequence came from a girl aged 2 to 9 in good health and CMV-seropositive. The sequencing sample was made of PBMCs. The CDR3 spells CASSLDKETQYF. In DNA form, the CDR3 reads TGTGCCAGCAGCCTCGACAAAGAGACCCAGTACTTC.